This passage covers 5 T cell receptor beta chains from one sample sequenced in a study of T cell responses to AZD1222 COVID-19 vaccine. Clones were sequenced by immunoSEQ multiplex PCR, and TCRdb holds only the in-frame ones, with some missing. The sample has nearly 110,000 clones, around nine tenths seen once; the top ten hold roughly a fifth. Sequenced here: peripheral blood, sampled on day 0 of AZD1222 vaccination. All receptors come from an adult in good health.

This chain uses TRBV9 with TRBJ1-6; D gene ambiguous. Germline CDR1 is SGDLS and CDR2 is YYNGEE. CDR3 size: 13 residues. Trimming removed 2 bases at V and 7 bases at J, with 7 bases between. As DNA, the CDR3 is TGTGCCAGCAGCGTGGGTAAAAATTCACCCCTCCACTTT. Encoded protein: CASSVGKNSPLHF.

This clone was found once. This rearrangement joins TRBV28 to TRBJ1-4; 9 bases match TRBD1. CDR3 size: 14 residues. Trimming cost V 4 bases and J 7 bases; bases outside gene matches: 4. The germline CDR1 and CDR2 sequences are MDHEN and SYDVKM. CDR3 coding DNA: TGTGCCAGCAGTTACACAGGGGGCCGTGAAAAACTGTTTTTT. Residues: CASSYTGGREKLFF.

This chain joins TRBV5-8 and TRBJ2-7, with D perhaps TRBD1 (6 bases). The V end was cut by 0 bases, the J end by 12 bases, with 10 bases between. Per germline, CDR1 SGHTS and CDR2 YDEGEE. The CDR3 is 11 residues long. The CDR3 DNA follows: TGTGCCAGCAGCTTGGCCCAGGGGTGGTACTTC. It translates to CASSLAQGWYF.

The rearrangement links TRBV6-4 to TRBJ1-5, with D unresolved. Per germline, CDR1 MRHNA and CDR2 SNTAGT. V lost 0 bases, J lost 4 bases, and 4 bases lay in between. There are 13 residues in the CDR3. CDR3 in DNA: TGTGCCAGCAGTGACTCGGGAAATCAGCCCCAGCATTTT. Its protein is CASSDSGNQPQHF.

The chain is built from TRBV13 and TRBJ2-3; maybe TRBD2 (5 bases). The CDR3 length is 12 residues. V was clipped by 8 bases and J by 2 bases, with 8 bases between them. Looked up from germline, CDR1 is PRHDT and CDR2 is FYEKMQ (reference sequence). The CDR3 region is CASGRNTDTQYF. CDR3 in DNA: TGTGCCAGCGGGAGAAACACAGATACGCAGTATTTT. Filled out from reference TRBV13 and TRBJ2-3, the complete variable domain reads AAGVIQSPRHLIKEKRETATLKCYPIPRHDTVYWYQQGPGQDPQFLISFYEKMQSDKGSIPDRFSAQQFSDYHSELNMSSLELGDSALYFCASGRNTDTQYFGPGTRLTVL.